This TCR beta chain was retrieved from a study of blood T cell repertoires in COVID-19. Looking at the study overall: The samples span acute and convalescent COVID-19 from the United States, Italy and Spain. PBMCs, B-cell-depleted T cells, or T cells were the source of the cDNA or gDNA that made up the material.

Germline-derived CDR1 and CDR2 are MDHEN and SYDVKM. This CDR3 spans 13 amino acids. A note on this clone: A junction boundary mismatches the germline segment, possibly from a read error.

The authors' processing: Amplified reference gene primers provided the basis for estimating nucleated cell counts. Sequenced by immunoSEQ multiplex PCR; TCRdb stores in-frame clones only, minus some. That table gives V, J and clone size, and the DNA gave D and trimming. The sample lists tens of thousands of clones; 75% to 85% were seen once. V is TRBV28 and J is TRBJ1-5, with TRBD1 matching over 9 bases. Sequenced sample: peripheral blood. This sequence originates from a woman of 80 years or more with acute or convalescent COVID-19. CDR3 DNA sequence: TGTGCCAGCAGTCTATCTCGGGACAGGGCAATTTCTTTT. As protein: CASSLSRDRAISF.